The entry below gives a single T cell receptor (beta chain) sequence along with its context. This entry comes from a study of blood T cell repertoires in COVID-19. Study-level background: Material from acute and convalescent COVID-19 was sourced from the United States, Italy and Spain. The analysed material was cDNA or gDNA that came from T cells, B-cell-depleted T cells, or PBMCs.

The CDR3 totals 15 residues. The germline gives CDR1 SGHRS, CDR2 YFSETQ. The junction had 3 bases not matched to a gene; V was cut back by 4 bases and J by 1 base. Original data processing: Amplification of reference gene primers was used by the study to estimate nucleated cell counts. Clones were read by immunoSEQ multiplex PCR, and TCRdb kept only the in-frame ones, dropping some. Clonal size and the V and J genes are those of that table, whereas D and trimming came from the DNA. The table has about 59,000 clones, around 90% seen once. This TCR came from a man at least 80 years old with acute or convalescent COVID-19. What was sequenced was peripheral blood. V and J are TRBV5-1 and TRBJ1-1; 11 positions agree with TRBD1. CDR3 nucleotide sequence: TGCGCCAGCAGCCAGGGGACAGGGGGGAACACTGAAGCTTTCTTT. It encodes CASSQGTGGNTEAFF. Full variable domain (rest looked up from reference TRBV5-1 and TRBJ1-1): KAGVTQTPRYLIKTRGQQVTLSCSPISGHRSVSWYQQTPGQGLQFLFEYFSETQRNKGNFPGRFSGRQFSNSRSEMNVSTLELGDSALYLCASSQGTGGNTEAFFGQGTRLTVV.